The clone carrying this T cell receptor (beta chain) was seen just once. Its antigen is not known. Some clones are missing from TCRdb's copy, which holds only in-frame ones; the method was immunoSEQ multiplex PCR. The sample gives 20,000 to 30,000 clones, 90% to 98% of which show up once; around 0.22% is in the top ten. The record originates from a study of B cell selection in AIRE deficiency. The CDR3 has 13 amino acids. The V end lost 11 bases, the J end lost 3 bases, and 17 bases lay between the germline ends. CDR1 and CDR2 (germline): LNHDA, SQIVND (reference sequence). Broader study findings: About 30.6% of healthy-shared Treg sequences were found among patient Tconv cells. Only about 9.3% of over 3,000 shared Treg sequences were patient-specific; around 33% healthy-specific.

The sorted conventional CD4 T cells were gated as CD4+CD127+. This sequence originates from a human donor in good health. The sequenced sample was CD4+CD127+ conventional T cells sorted from PBMCs. The chain joins TRBV19 to TRBJ2-7, with a weak D call TRBD2 (5 bases). The CDR3 DNA reads as TGTGCCTGTGCCGAGGGCCCTCTCTACGAGCAGTACTTC. Its protein is CACAEGPLYEQYF.